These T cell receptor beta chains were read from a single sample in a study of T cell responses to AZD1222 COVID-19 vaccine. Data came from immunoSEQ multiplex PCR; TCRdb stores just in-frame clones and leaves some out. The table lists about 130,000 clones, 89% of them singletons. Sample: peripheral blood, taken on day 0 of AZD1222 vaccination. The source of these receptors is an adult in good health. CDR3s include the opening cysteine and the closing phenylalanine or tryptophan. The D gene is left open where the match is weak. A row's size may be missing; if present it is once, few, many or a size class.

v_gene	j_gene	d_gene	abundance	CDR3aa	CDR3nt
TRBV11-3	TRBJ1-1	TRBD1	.	CASVPRQGMDTEAFF	TGTGCCAGCGTTCCGAGACAGGGGATGGACACTGAAGCTTTCTTT
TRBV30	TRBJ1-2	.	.	CAWAGGYGYTF	TGTGCCTGGGCCGGTGGCTATGGCTACACCTTC
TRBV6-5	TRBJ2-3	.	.	CASSSPGDRTQYF	TGTGCCAGCAGTTCCCCGGGGGATCGCACGCAGTATTTT
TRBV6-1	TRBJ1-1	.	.	CASSALPDGMNTEAFF	TGTGCCAGCAGTGCTCTTCCGGACGGCATGAACACTGAAGCTTTCTTT
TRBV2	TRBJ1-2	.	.	CASGRIYGYTF	TGTGCCAGCGGGCGGATCTATGGCTACACCTTC
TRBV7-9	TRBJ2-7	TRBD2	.	CASSLDLAGGYEQYF	TGTGCCAGCAGCTTAGATCTAGCGGGAGGCTACGAGCAGTACTTC
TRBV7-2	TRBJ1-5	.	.	CASSLSGPQSPQHF	TGTGCCAGCAGCTTATCGGGGCCCCAATCGCCCCAGCATTTT
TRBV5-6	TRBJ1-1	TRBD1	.	CASSLWGQENTEAFF	TGTGCCAGCAGCTTGTGGGGACAGGAGAACACTGAAGCTTTCTTT
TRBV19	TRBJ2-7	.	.	CASSMGTFAIYEQYF	TGTGCCAGTAGTATGGGGACTTTCGCAATCTACGAGCAGTACTTC
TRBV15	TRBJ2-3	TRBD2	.	CATSRELAGATDTQYF	TGTGCCACCAGCAGAGAGCTAGCGGGGGCCACAGATACGCAGTATTTT
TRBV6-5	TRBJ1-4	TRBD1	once	CASTGQGSGEKLFF	TGTGCCAGCACTGGACAGGGGTCGGGGGAAAAACTGTTTTTT
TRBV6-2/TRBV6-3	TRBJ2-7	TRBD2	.	CASSPPGTRRAYEQYF	TGTGCCAGCAGCCCTCCAGGGACTAGAAGAGCCTACGAGCAGTACTTC
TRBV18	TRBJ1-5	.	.	CASSQGRLSNQPQHF	TGTGCCAGCTCTCAGGGCAGACTTAGCAATCAGCCCCAGCATTTT
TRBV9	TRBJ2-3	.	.	CASSAYTDTQYF	TGTGCCAGCAGCGCTTACACAGATACGCAGTATTTT
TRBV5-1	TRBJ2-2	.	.	CASSLDVTNTGELFF	TGCGCCAGCAGCTTGGACGTCACGAACACCGGGGAGCTGTTTTTT